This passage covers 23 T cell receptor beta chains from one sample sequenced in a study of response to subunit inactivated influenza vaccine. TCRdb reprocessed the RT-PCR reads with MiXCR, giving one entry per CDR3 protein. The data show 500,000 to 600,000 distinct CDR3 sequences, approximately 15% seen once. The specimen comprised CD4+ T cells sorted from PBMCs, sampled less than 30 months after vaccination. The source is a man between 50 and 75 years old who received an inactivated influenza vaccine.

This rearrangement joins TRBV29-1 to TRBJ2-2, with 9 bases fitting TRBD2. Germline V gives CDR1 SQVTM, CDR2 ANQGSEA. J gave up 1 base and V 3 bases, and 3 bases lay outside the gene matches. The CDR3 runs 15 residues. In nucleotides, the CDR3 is TGCAGCGTTGATCTGACTAGCGGGAACACCGGGGAGCTGTTTTTT. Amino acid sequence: CSVDLTSGNTGELFF.

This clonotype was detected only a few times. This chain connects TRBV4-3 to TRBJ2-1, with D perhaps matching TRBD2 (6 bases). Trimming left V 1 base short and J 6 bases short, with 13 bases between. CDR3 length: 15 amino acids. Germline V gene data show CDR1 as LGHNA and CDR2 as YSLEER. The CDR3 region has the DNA TGCGCCAGCAGCCAAGGGTTTAGCGGAACCAATGAGCAGTTCTTC. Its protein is CASSQGFSGTNEQFF.

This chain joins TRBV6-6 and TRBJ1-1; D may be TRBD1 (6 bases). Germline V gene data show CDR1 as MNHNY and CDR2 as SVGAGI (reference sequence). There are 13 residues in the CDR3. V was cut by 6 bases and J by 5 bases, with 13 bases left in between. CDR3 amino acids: CASSGGGRTEAFF. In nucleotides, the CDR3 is TGTGCCAGCAGCGGGGGGGGGCGAACTGAAGCTTTCTTT.

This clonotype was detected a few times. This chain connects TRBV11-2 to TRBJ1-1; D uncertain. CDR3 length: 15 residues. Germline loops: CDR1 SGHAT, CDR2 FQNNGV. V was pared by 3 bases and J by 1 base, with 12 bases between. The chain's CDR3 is CASSFPFLGNTEAFF. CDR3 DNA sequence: TGTGCCAGCAGCTTCCCCTTCCTGGGGAACACTGAAGCTTTCTTT.

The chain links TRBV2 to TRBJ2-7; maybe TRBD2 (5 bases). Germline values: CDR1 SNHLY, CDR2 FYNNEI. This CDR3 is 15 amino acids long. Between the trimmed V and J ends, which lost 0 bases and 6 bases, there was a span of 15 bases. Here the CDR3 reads CASSEAAGILSEQYF. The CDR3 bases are TGTGCCAGCAGTGAAGCTGCCGGGATCCTTTCCGAGCAGTACTTC.

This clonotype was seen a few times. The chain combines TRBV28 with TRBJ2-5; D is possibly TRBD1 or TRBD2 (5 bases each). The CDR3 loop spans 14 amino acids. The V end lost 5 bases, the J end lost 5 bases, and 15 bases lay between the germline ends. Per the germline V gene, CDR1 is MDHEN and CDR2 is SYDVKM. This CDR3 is CASSQGPKRETQYF. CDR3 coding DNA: TGTGCCAGCAGTCAGGGACCCAAAAGGGAGACCCAGTACTTC. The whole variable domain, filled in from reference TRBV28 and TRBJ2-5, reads DVKVTQSSRYLVKRTGEKVFLECVQDMDHENMFWYRQDPGLGLRLIYFSYDVKMKEKGDIPEGYSVSREKKERFSLILESASTNQTSMYLCASSQGPKRETQYFGPGTRLLVL.

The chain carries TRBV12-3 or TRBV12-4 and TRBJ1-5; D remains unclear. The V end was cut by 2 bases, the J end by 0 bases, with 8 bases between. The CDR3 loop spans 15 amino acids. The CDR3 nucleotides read TGTGCCAGCAGTTTAACCCCCTATAGCAATCAGCCCCAGCATTTT. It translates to CASSLTPYSNQPQHF.

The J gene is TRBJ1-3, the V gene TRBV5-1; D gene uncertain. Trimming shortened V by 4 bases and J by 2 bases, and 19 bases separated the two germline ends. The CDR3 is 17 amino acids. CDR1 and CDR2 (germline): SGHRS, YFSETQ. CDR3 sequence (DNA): TGCGCCAGCAGCCTTCTCGGCCCCGGGTACGCTGGAAACACCATATATTTT. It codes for CASSLLGPGYAGNTIYF.

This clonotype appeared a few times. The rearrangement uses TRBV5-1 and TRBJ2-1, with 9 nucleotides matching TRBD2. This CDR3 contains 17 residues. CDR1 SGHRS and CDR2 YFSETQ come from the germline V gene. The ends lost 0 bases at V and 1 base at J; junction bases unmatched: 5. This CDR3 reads CASSLGSGGRSYNEQFF. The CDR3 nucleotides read TGCGCCAGCAGCTTGGGTAGCGGGGGCCGTTCCTACAATGAGCAGTTCTTC.

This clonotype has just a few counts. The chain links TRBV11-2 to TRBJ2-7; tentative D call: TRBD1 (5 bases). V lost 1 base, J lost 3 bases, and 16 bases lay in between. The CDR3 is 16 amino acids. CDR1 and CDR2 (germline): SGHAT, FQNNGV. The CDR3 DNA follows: TGTGCCAGCAGCTTAGTAGGGCCAGGGATTCTCTACGAGCAGTACTTC. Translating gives CASSLVGPGILYEQYF.

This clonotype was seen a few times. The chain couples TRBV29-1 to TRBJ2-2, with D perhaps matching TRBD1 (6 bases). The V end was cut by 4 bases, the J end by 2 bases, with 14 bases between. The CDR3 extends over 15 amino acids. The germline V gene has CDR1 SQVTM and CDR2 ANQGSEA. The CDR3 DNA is TGCAGCGTTGGCTCAGGGGCGTTCAACACCGGGGAGCTGTTTTTT. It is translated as CSVGSGAFNTGELFF.

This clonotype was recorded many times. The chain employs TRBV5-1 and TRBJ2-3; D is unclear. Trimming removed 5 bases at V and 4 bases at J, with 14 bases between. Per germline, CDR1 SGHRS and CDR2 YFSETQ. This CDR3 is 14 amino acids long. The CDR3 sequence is CASSLEILSDTQYF. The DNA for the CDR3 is TGCGCCAGCAGTCTTGAAATCCTCTCAGATACGCAGTATTTT.

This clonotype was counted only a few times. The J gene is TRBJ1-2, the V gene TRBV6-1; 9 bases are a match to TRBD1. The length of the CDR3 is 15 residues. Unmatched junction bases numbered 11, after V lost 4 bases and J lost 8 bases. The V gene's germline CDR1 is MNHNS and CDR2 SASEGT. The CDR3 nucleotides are TGTGCCAGCAGTGCCTCGGGACAGGGAAAGAACGGCTACACCTTC. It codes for CASSASGQGKNGYTF.

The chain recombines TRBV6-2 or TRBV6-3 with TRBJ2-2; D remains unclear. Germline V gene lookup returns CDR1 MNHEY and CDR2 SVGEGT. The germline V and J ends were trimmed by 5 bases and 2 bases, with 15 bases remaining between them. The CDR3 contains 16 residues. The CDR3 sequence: CASSVAGVANTGELFF. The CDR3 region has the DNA TGTGCCAGCAGTGTCGCTGGGGTGGCCAACACCGGGGAGCTGTTTTTT.

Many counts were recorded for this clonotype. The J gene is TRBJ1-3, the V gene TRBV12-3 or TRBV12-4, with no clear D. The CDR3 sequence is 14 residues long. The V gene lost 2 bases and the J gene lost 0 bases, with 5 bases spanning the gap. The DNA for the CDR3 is TGTGCCAGCAGTTTATCCAGCTCTGGAAACACCATATATTTT. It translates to CASSLSSSGNTIYF.

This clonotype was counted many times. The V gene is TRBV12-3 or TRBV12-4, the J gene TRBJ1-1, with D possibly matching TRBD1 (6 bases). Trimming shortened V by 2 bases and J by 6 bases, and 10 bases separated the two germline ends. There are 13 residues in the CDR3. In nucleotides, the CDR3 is TGTGCCAGCAGTTTAAGAGGACAGCCTGAAGCTTTCTTT. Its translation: CASSLRGQPEAFF.

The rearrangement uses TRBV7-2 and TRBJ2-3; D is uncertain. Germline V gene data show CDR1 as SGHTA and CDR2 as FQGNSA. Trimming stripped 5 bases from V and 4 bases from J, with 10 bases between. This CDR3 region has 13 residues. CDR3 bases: TGTGCCAGCAGCATAATAGTTTCAGATACGCAGTATTTT. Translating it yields CASSIIVSDTQYF.

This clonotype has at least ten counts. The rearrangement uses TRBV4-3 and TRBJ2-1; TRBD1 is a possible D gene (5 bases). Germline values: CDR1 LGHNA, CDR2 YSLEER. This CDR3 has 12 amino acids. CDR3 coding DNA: TGCGCATCAGGACACCTCCACAATGAGCAGTTCTTC. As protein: CASGHLHNEQFF.

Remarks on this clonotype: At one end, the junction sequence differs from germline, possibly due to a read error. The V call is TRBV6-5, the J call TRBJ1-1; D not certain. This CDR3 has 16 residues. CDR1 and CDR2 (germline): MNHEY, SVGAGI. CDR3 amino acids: CASRYSIREWNTEAFF. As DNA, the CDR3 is TGTGCCAGCAGATACTCAATTCGGGAGTGGAACACTGAAGCTTTCTTT.

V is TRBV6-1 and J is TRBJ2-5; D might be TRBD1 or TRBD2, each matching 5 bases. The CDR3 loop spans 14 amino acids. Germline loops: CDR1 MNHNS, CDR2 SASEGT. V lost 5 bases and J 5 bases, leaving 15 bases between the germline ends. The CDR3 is CASSPRDGVETQYF. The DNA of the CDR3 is TGTGCCAGCAGTCCCAGGGACGGAGTGGAGACCCAGTACTTC.

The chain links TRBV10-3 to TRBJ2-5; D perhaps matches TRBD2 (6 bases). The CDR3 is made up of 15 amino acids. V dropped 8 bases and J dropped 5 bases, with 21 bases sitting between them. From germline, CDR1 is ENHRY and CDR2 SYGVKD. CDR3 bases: TGTGCCATCGGGAGCTGGGGGGAGATGGGGGAGACCCAGTACTTC. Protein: CAIGSWGEMGETQYF.

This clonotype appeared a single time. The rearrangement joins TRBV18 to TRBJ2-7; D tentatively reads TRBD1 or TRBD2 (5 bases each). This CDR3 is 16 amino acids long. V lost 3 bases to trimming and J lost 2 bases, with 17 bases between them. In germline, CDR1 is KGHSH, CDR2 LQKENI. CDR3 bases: TGTGCCAGCTCACCCCCGGGGCTTTTCGCCACCTACGAGCAGTACTTC. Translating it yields CASSPPGLFATYEQYF.

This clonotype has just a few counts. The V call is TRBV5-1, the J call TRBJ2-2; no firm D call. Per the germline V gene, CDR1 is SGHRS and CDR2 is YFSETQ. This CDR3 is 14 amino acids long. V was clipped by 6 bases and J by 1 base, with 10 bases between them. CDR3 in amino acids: CASTTNLNTGELFF. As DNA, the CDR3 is TGCGCCAGCACAACTAACCTGAACACCGGGGAGCTGTTTTTT.